A single TCR beta chain is shown here with its context. The antigen remains unidentified. This sample is part of a study of shared clonotypes between healthy human individuals. Study-wide points: What naive subsets generally showed was a larger estimated richness than memory subsets showed. Of the naive CD4 clonotypes, around 4.9% were shared across a few donors.

Using about 220 ng DNA, 25,000 to 35,000 T cell genomes, the sorted-subset replicate PCRs were run. Assay: immunoSEQ multiplex PCR; the TCRdb copy retains only in-frame clones and omits some. The data show 500,000 or so clones, with 95% to 96% seen just once and 0.064% held by the top ten. The receptor's source is a woman between 25 and 40 years old in good health. The sample taken for sequencing was naive CD4+ T cells sorted from blood. Indicated subset: CD45RA+ positively selected.

The CDR3 DNA follows: TGTGCCAGCAGTCCTTCCCAGGGTTGGAGCTACGAGCAGTACTTC. The encoded protein is CASSPSQGWSYEQYF. This chain joins TRBV27 and TRBJ2-7; D may be TRBD1 (5 bases). Germline assignment: CDR1 MNHEY and CDR2 SMNVEV (reference sequence). The V end was cut by 5 bases, the J end by 3 bases, with 17 bases between. The CDR3 sequence is 15 residues long.